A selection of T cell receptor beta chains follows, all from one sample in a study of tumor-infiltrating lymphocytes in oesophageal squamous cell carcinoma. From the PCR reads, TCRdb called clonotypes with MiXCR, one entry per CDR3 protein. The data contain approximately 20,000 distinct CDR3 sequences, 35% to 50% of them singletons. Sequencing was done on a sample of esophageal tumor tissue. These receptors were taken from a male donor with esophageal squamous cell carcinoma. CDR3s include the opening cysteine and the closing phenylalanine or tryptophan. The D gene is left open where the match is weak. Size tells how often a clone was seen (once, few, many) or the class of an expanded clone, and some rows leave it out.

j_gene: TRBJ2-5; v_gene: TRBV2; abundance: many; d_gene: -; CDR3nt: TGTGCCAGCAGTGAGTCTAGCGCTCCACAAGAGACCCAGTACTTC; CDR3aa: CASSESSAPQETQYF
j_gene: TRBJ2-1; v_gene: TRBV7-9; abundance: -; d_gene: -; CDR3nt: TGTGCCAGCAGCTTAATAAGCTCCTACGAGCAGTTCTTC; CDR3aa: CASSLISSYEQFF
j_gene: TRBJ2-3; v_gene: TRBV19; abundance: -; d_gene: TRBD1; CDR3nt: TGTGCCAGTAGTCAGGACAGGGGGCAGGGAGATACGCAGTATTTT; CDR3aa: CASSQDRGQGDTQYF
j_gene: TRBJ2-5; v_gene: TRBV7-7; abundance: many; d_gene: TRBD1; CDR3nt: TGTGCTAGCAGCCCGTTACAGGGGGCAGGGGGGACCCAGTACTTC; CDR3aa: CASSPLQGAGGTQYF
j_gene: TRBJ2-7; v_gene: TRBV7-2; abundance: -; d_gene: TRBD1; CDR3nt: TGTGCCAGCAGCATACCGGGACAGGACTTTTACGAGCAGTACTTC; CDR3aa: CASSIPGQDFYEQYF
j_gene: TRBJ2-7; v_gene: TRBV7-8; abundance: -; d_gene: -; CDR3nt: TGTGCCAGCAGCGTGGACAGCTACGAGCAGTACTTC; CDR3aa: CASSVDSYEQYF
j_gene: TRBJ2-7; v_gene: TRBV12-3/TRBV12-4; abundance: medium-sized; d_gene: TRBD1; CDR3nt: TGTGCCAGCAAGAAACCGGGACAGGGCTCCCACGAGCAGTACTTC; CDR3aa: CASKKPGQGSHEQYF
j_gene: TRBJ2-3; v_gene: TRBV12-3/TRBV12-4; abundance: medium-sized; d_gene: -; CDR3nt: TGTGCCAGCAGTTTTGGCGAATCAGATACGCAGTATTTT; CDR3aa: CASSFGESDTQYF
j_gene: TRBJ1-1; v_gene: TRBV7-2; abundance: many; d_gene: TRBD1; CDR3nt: TGTGCCAGCAACCCCCAGGGGGGCTTGAACACTGAAGCTTTCTTT; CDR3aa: CASNPQGGLNTEAFF
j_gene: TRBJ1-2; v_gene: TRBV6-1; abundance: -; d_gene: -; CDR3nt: TGTGCCAGCAGCCGTACAGGGCTTTATGGCTATGGCTACACCTTC; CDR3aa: CASSRTGLYGYGYTF
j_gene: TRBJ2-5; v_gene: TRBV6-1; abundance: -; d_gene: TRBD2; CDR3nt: TGTGCCAGCAGTGAAGGGTTCCTAGCGGGAGGGCCTCGAGAGACCCAGTACTTC; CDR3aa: CASSEGFLAGGPRETQYF
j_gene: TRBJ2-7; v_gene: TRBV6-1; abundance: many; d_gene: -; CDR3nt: TGTGCCAGCAAAGTTGTCGGGACGGCCTACGAGCAGTACTTC; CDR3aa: CASKVVGTAYEQYF
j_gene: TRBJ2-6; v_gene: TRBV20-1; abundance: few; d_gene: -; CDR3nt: TGCAGTGCATACTCTGGGGCCAACGTCCTGACTTTC; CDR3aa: CSAYSGANVLTF
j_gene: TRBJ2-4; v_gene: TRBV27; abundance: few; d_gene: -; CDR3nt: TGTGCCAGCAGTAGGCAGGGGCGTCTAGCCAAAAACATTCAGTACTTC; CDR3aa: CASSRQGRLAKNIQYF
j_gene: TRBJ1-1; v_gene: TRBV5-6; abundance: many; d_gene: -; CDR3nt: TGTGCCAGCAGCCTGGGACTTCTAGGCACTGAAGCTTTCTTT; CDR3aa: CASSLGLLGTEAFF
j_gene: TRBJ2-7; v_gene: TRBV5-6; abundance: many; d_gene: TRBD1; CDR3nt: TGTGCCAGCAGCTGGGGACAGGGCTCCAGCGAGCAGTACTTC; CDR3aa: CASSWGQGSSEQYF
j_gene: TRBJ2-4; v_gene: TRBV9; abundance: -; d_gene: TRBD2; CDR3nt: TGTGCCAGCAGCCCAGCGATAGCGGGAGGGGCCAAAAACATTCAGTACTTC; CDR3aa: CASSPAIAGGAKNIQYF
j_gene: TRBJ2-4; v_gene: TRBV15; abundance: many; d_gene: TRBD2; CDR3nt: TGTGCCACCAGCAGAGATCCGTCTCCAGCGGGAGGATGGAAAAACATTCAGTACTTC; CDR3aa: CATSRDPSPAGGWKNIQYF
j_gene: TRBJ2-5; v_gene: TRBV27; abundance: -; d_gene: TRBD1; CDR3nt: TGTGCCAGCAGAAGTGGGACAGGGGTGAATGAGCAGTACTTC; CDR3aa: CASRSGTGVNEQYF
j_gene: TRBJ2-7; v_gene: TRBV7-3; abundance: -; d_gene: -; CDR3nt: TGTGCCAGCAGCTTAATCGCGGGAAACGAGCAGTACTTC; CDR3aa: CASSLIAGNEQYF
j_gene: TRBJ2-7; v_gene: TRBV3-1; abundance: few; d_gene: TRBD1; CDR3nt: TGTGCCAGCAGCCCGACAGGGAGCGAGCAGTACTTC; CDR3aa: CASSPTGSEQYF
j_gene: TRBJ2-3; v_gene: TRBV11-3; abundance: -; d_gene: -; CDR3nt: TGTGCCAGCAGCTTACCTGAACAGTATTTT; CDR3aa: CASSLPEQYF